This T cell receptor beta chain stems from a study of coeliac disease. The method was immunoSEQ multiplex PCR; TCRdb's version includes in-frame clones alone and lacks a portion of them. The sample lists 6,800 or so clones, about 78% seen once, with over 5% in the top ten. This TCR was sampled from a man between 25 and 39 years old with celiac disease. The sample taken for sequencing was lamina propria lymphocytes from the gut.

The CDR3 sequence: CASGLGTSELEQFF. CDR3 nucleotide sequence: TGTGCTAGTGGTTTAGGGACTAGCGAACTTGAGCAGTTCTTC. This sequence joins TRBV12-5 and TRBJ2-1; 10 bases are a match to TRBD2. With 3 bases clipped from V and 9 bases from J, the junction kept 5 bases outside the gene matches. The CDR3 length is 14 residues. Germline V lookup: CDR1 LGHNT, CDR2 FRNRAP.